This section outlines one T cell receptor beta chain sequence together with its context. Its specificity is not known. These data originate in a study of cytomegalovirus exposure and HLA in healthy donors. Study conclusions and caveats: Available immune exposure information was restricted to CMV serostatus only. In an earlier analysis, most TCR beta V segments were productive about 90% or about 30% of the time. In vitro assays verified that a few CMV-associated chains recognized CMV antigens specifically.

The CDR3 has 14 residues. The V segment lost 4 bases and the J segment 4 bases; nucleotides outside the gene matches: 6. CDR1 is MGHRA, CDR2 YSYEKL, per germline. PCR amplification relied on 60 Vbeta primers (plus 13 Jbeta primers). This table comes from immunoSEQ multiplex PCR, and its TCRdb copy is limited to in-frame clones, with some not included. Among roughly 150,000 clones listed, approximately 80% were seen once. The V and J genes are TRBV4-1 and TRBJ2-7; 8 positions agree with TRBD1. The TCR comes from a woman in her thirties or forties in good health and CMV-seronegative. The material sequenced was PBMCs. This CDR3 is CASSPRGQGYEQYF. The CDR3 nucleotides read TGCGCCAGCAGCCCACGAGGACAGGGTTACGAGCAGTACTTC.